Shown below are 19 T cell receptor beta chains from a single sample sequenced in a study of Graves' ophthalmopathy and Graves' hyperthyroidism. As the template, RNA transcripts were used to amplify TCR beta CDR3 regions. HTBI primers primed a first-round RT-PCR, and a second-round multiplex PCR followed. One entry per CDR3 protein results from TCRdb running MiXCR on the multiplex PCR reads. The sample gives 170,000 or so distinct CDR3 sequences, under 45% of which show up once; roughly 8.9% is in the top ten. The material sequenced was peripheral blood. These receptors were obtained from a man aged 30 to 39 with Graves' ophthalmopathy.

This clonotype showed up many times. The genes are TRBV12-3 or TRBV12-4 and TRBJ2-7; 10 nucleotides align to TRBD1. The CDR3 runs to 16 residues. With 4 bases clipped from V and 4 bases from J, the junction kept 10 bases outside the gene matches. The DNA of the CDR3 is TGTGCCAGCAGTTACATCCGGGACAGGGGTCAATACGAGCAGTACTTC. Translation: CASSYIRDRGQYEQYF.

The gene calls are TRBV7-3 and TRBJ1-1, with D uncertain. V was pared by 0 bases and J by 2 bases, with 10 bases between. Germline CDR1 SGHTA, CDR2 FQGTGA. The CDR3 is 15 amino acids. CDR3 coding DNA: TGTGCCAGCAGCTTAACCCCAGGACTCAACACTGAAGCTTTCTTT. It encodes CASSLTPGLNTEAFF.

J is TRBJ1-1 and V is TRBV5-1; D gene ambiguous. CDR1 is SGHRS, CDR2 YFSETQ, per germline. The V end was cut by 0 bases, the J end by 3 bases, with 12 bases between. The length of the CDR3 is 15 residues. CDR3 amino acids: CASSLDIPGDTEAFF. The DNA of the CDR3 is TGCGCCAGCAGCTTGGACATCCCCGGGGACACTGAAGCTTTCTTT. The variable domain in full, with the rest retrieved from reference TRBV5-1 and TRBJ1-1, is KAGVTQTPRYLIKTRGQQVTLSCSPISGHRSVSWYQQTPGQGLQFLFEYFSETQRNKGNFPGRFSGRQFSNSRSEMNVSTLELGDSALYLCASSLDIPGDTEAFFGQGTRLTVV.

Many counts were recorded for this clonotype. The V gene is TRBV7-9, the J gene TRBJ1-5, with a tentative D call TRBD1 (6 bases). The CDR3 extends over 13 amino acids. The V end lost 6 bases, the J end lost 4 bases, and 10 bases lay between the germline ends. The germline V gene has CDR1 SEHNR and CDR2 FQNEAQ (reference sequence). This CDR3 is CASRRTENQPQHF. In DNA form, the CDR3 reads TGTGCCAGCAGGCGGACAGAAAATCAGCCCCAGCATTTT.

This clonotype was recorded at least ten times. The chain couples TRBV7-3 to TRBJ1-1, with D unclear. The V gene lost 4 bases and the J gene lost 1 base, with 25 bases spanning the gap. CDR3 length: 19 residues. Germline CDR1 and CDR2: SGHTA and FQGTGA. The CDR3 spells CASSSSGGPGWSSNTEAFF. The CDR3 DNA is TGTGCCAGCAGCTCCAGCGGTGGGCCAGGTTGGAGTTCGAACACTGAAGCTTTCTTT. Together with reference TRBV7-3 and TRBJ1-1, the CDR3 gives the full variable domain: GAGVSQTPSNKVTEKGKYVELRCDPISGHTALYWYRQSLGQGPEFLIYFQGTGAADDSGLPNDRFFAVRPEGSVSTLKIQRTERGDSAVYLCASSSSGGPGWSSNTEAFFGQGTRLTVV.

This clonotype was recorded many times. The chain employs TRBV29-1 and TRBJ2-7; possibly TRBD1 for D (5 bases). This CDR3 is built from 12 residues. With 7 bases removed from V and 0 bases from J, the gap between germline ends came to 10 bases. Germline lookup yields CDR1 SQVTM and CDR2 ANQGSEA. Here the CDR3 reads CSARTLSYEQYF. In nucleotides, the CDR3 is TGCAGCGCCCGGACACTCTCCTACGAGCAGTACTTC.

The table lists this clonotype with many counts. The rearrangement uses TRBV19 and TRBJ1-2; perhaps TRBD1 as D (6 bases). Per germline, CDR1 LNHDA and CDR2 SQIVND (reference sequence). The CDR3 loop spans 12 amino acids. V dropped 7 bases and J dropped 7 bases, with 13 bases sitting between them. The CDR3 spells CASITAGVGYTF. The CDR3 DNA follows: TGTGCCAGTATCACGGCAGGGGTTGGCTACACCTTC.

The gene calls are TRBV20-1 and TRBJ2-5, with 14 bases matching TRBD2. The CDR3 extends over 14 amino acids. With V trimmed by 6 bases and J by 6 bases, 6 bases remained unmatched. From germline, CDR1 is DFQATT and CDR2 SNEGSKA (reference sequence). Here the CDR3 reads CSAGTSGSTKTQYF. The CDR3 DNA reads TGCAGTGCAGGGACTAGCGGGAGTACGAAGACCCAGTACTTC.

The sample holds a few counts of this clonotype. The chain joins TRBV6-2 or TRBV6-3 to TRBJ1-1, with TRBD1 identical over 7 bases. The CDR3 contains 15 residues. CDR1 is MNHEY and CDR2 is SVGEGT in the germline V gene. Losses at the gene ends were 4 bases for V and 0 bases for J; bases not matched to a gene: 5. CDR3 in amino acids: CASSSGTVMNTEAFF. The CDR3 nucleotides read TGTGCCAGCAGTTCCGGGACAGTCATGAACACTGAAGCTTTCTTT.

The chain joins TRBV29-1 to TRBJ1-1; 8 nucleotides match TRBD1. The CDR3 has 14 residues. Germline-derived CDR1 and CDR2 are SQVTM and ANQGSEA. The junction had 6 bases not matched to a gene; V was cut back by 6 bases and J by 0 bases. The DNA for the CDR3 is TGCAGCGTCGTAACGGACAGGGTGAACACTGAAGCTTTCTTT. It yields the protein CSVVTDRVNTEAFF. Full variable domain (rest looked up from reference TRBV29-1 and TRBJ1-1): SAVISQKPSRDICQRGTSLTIQCQVDSQVTMMFWYRQQPGQSLTLIATANQGSEATYESGFVIDKFPISRPNLTFSTLTVSNMSPEDSSIYLCSVVTDRVNTEAFFGQGTRLTVV.

This clonotype was picked up many times. In DNA form, the CDR3 reads TGCGCCAGCACCTCGGGACTAGCAGCCGGGGAGCTGTTTTTT. Its protein is CASTSGLAAGELFF. The chain combines TRBV4-3 with TRBJ2-2; 9 bases are shared with TRBD2. J lost 6 bases, V lost 7 bases, and 6 bases had no gene match. Germline loops: CDR1 LGHNA, CDR2 YSLEER. The CDR3 is made up of 14 amino acids.

The V gene is TRBV6-2 or TRBV6-3, the J gene TRBJ2-7; unclear D gene. The CDR3 loop spans 13 amino acids. V shed 2 bases and J shed 4 bases, with 9 bases lying between them. Germline CDR1 MNHEY, CDR2 SVGEGT. The CDR3 nucleotides are TGTGCCAGCAGTTACGAGCTACGTTACGAGCAGTACTTC. It codes for CASSYELRYEQYF.

The chain has TRBV6-2 or TRBV6-3 and TRBJ2-7, with 15 positions matching TRBD2. This CDR3 is 19 amino acids long. V lost 5 bases to trimming and J lost 5 bases; unmatched junction nucleotides: 16. Germline lookup yields CDR1 MNHEY and CDR2 SVGEGT. The CDR3 DNA sequence: TGTGCCAGCAGTCCAGTCGGACTAGCGGGAGGGACCCTGGTGGACGAGCAGTACTTC. Translating it yields CASSPVGLAGGTLVDEQYF.

Ten or more counts support this clonotype. The genes are TRBV27 and TRBJ1-2, with 8 bases identical to TRBD1. In germline, CDR1 is MNHEY, CDR2 SMNVEV (reference sequence). Trimming removed 5 bases from V and 5 bases from J; junction bases left unmatched: 13. The CDR3 has 16 residues. CDR3 DNA sequence: TGTGCCAGCAGTCCCGTCTCGCAGGGGGCAGGGTATGGCTACACCTTC. Translating gives CASSPVSQGAGYGYTF.

The chain recombines TRBV20-1 with TRBJ2-7; TRBD1 agrees at 9 bases. The trim removed 6 bases at V and 6 bases at J, leaving 3 bases unmatched. Per the germline V gene, CDR1 is DFQATT and CDR2 is SNEGSKA (reference sequence). The CDR3 length is 11 residues. The CDR3 bases are TGCAGTGCCGAGACAGGGGGCGAGCAGTACTTC. It yields the protein CSAETGGEQYF.

The chain uses TRBV27 and TRBJ1-1; D gene uncertain. Germline V lookup: CDR1 MNHEY, CDR2 SMNVEV (reference sequence). This CDR3 spans 13 amino acids. The V end lost 7 bases, the J end lost 3 bases, and 12 bases lay between the germline ends. Written as DNA, the CDR3 is TGTGCCAGCAAGAGGCGGATTGACACTGAAGCTTTCTTT. Residues: CASKRRIDTEAFF.

This clonotype has a count of ten or more. The chain has TRBV27 and TRBJ2-2, with TRBD1 matching 11 bases. The V segment lost 6 bases and the J segment 4 bases; nucleotides outside the gene matches: 4. Germline loops: CDR1 MNHEY, CDR2 SMNVEV (reference sequence). The CDR3 consists of 15 residues. The CDR3 sequence is CASRRTGGFTGELFF. The DNA for the CDR3 is TGTGCCAGCAGGCGGACAGGGGGCTTCACCGGGGAGCTGTTTTTT.

J is TRBJ2-5 and V is TRBV12-3 or TRBV12-4; D may be TRBD1 (6 bases). Trimming removed 5 bases from V and 5 bases from J, with 21 bases in between. This CDR3 region has 16 residues. The chain's CDR3 is CASSPRQAPIRETQYF. DNA for the CDR3: TGTGCCAGCAGTCCCCGACAGGCTCCGATTCGGGAGACCCAGTACTTC.

This clonotype has ten or more counts. The chain uses TRBV12-3 or TRBV12-4 and TRBJ2-5; D might be TRBD2 (5 bases). The CDR3 is 13 amino acids. Trimming removed 3 bases from V and 5 bases from J, with 10 bases in between. The CDR3 sequence: CASSFAGSETQYF. CDR3 nucleotides: TGTGCCAGCAGTTTTGCGGGTTCGGAGACCCAGTACTTC.